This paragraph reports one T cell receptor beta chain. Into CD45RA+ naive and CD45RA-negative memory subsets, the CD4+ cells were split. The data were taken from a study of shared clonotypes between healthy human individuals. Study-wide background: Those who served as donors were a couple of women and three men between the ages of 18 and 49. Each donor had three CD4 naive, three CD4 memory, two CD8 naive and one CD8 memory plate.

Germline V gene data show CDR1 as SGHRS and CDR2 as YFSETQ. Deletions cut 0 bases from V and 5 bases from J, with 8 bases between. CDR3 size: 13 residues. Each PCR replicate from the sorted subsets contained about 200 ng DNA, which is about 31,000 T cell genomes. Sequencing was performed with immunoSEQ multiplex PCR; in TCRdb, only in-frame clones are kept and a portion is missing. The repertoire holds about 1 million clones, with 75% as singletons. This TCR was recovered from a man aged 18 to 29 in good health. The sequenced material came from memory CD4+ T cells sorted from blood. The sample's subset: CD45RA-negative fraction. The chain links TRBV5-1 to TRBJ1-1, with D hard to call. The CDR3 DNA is TGCGCCAGCAGCTTGGAGGCGAGGACTGAAGCTTTCTTT. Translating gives CASSLEARTEAFF.